Presented here are 14 T cell receptor beta chains from one specimen sequenced in a study of shared clonotypes between healthy human individuals. Sequenced by immunoSEQ multiplex PCR; TCRdb stores in-frame clones only, minus some. The sample lists over a million clones; approximately 68% were seen once. The specimen was memory CD4+ T cells sorted from blood. Regarding subset: CD45RA-negative fraction. The source is a man younger than 35 in good health.

V is TRBV2 and J is TRBJ2-7, with no clear D. The CDR3 contains 12 residues. Trimming took off 4 bases at V and 2 bases at J, with 6 bases between the two ends. The germline V gene encodes CDR1 SNHLY and CDR2 FYNNEI. In DNA form, the CDR3 reads TGTGCCAGCAGTGGACCTGCCTACGAGCAGTACTTC. This gives the protein CASSGPAYEQYF.

The DNA of the CDR3 is TGCGCCAGCAGCCAGGGAGACAGGGCGTATCAGCCCCAGCATTTT. Amino acid sequence: CASSQGDRAYQPQHF. The J gene is TRBJ1-5, the V gene TRBV4-1; 7 nucleotides align to TRBD1. Unmatched junction bases numbered 7, after V lost 3 bases and J lost 5 bases. The CDR3 has 15 amino acids. The germline V gene encodes CDR1 MGHRA and CDR2 YSYEKL.

This clone was seen a few times. The genes are TRBV27 and TRBJ2-7; D is perhaps TRBD1 (5 bases). Germline assignment: CDR1 MNHEY and CDR2 SMNVEV (reference sequence). This CDR3 region has 14 residues. Trimming shortened V by 2 bases and J by 2 bases, and 10 bases separated the two germline ends. This CDR3 is CASSLQQGTYEQYF. As DNA, the CDR3 is TGTGCCAGCAGTTTACAGCAGGGCACCTACGAGCAGTACTTC.

This sequence joins TRBV6-1 and TRBJ2-7, with D hard to call. CDR3 length: 10 amino acids. V gave up 6 bases and J gave up 5 bases, with 5 bases separating them. The germline gives CDR1 MNHNS, CDR2 SASEGT. In nucleotides, the CDR3 is TGTGCCAGCAGACGTAACGAGCAGTACTTC. Encoded protein: CASRRNEQYF.

The rearrangement uses TRBV7-8 and TRBJ1-3; D remains ambiguous. Trimming removed 4 bases from V and 0 bases from J, with 7 bases in between. CDR1 SGHVS and CDR2 FQNEAQ come from the germline V gene. The CDR3 consists of 14 residues. CDR3 region: CASSSVSSGNTIYF. CDR3 DNA: TGTGCCAGCAGCTCCGTCAGCTCTGGAAACACCATATATTTT.

This clone was seen many times. Other DNA variants within this sample encode the same CDR3. The V gene is TRBV7-8, the J gene TRBJ2-1; TRBD2 matches at 7 bases. Germline CDR1 and CDR2: SGHVS and FQNEAQ. Germline trimming cut 4 bases from V and 2 bases from J; bases unmatched to any gene: 5. CDR3 length: 15 residues. This CDR3 is CASSSSGTPYNEQFF. In DNA, the CDR3 is TGTGCCAGCAGCTCTAGCGGAACACCCTACAATGAGCAGTTCTTC.

This chain links TRBV7-2 with TRBJ1-6; TRBD1 agrees at 8 bases. The CDR3 has 16 amino acids. The J segment lost 6 bases and the V segment lost 5 bases, leaving 9 bases of the junction unmatched. The germline CDR1 and CDR2 sequences are SGHTA and FQGNSA. The CDR3 DNA sequence: TGTGCCAGCAGCCCAACGGGACAGGCTCGTAATTCACCCCTCCACTTT. This sequence encodes CASSPTGQARNSPLHF.

The V gene is TRBV19, the J gene TRBJ1-1, with 11 bases that match TRBD1. Germline-derived CDR1 and CDR2 are LNHDA and SQIVND (reference sequence). J was trimmed by 3 bases and V by 4 bases; bases with no gene match: 1. The CDR3 loop spans 14 amino acids. CDR3 DNA sequence: TGTGCCAGTAGTACGGACAGGGGGCACACTGAAGCTTTCTTT. Translation gives CASSTDRGHTEAFF.

The genes are TRBV5-6 and TRBJ2-7; D is ambiguous. Per germline, CDR1 SGHDT and CDR2 YYEEEE. V shed 4 bases and J shed 4 bases, with 15 bases lying between them. The CDR3 has 14 residues. The CDR3, as DNA: TGTGCCAGCAGCCGGAACTGGGTAGGGTACGAGCAGTACTTC. This gives the protein CASSRNWVGYEQYF.

This clone was picked up one time. J is TRBJ2-2 and V is TRBV5-6; D call uncertain. Germline lookup yields CDR1 SGHDT and CDR2 YYEEEE. The CDR3 runs 15 residues. Deletions cut 0 bases from V and 6 bases from J, with 12 bases between. The CDR3 reads CASSLDLTQPGELFF. CDR3 DNA: TGTGCCAGCAGCTTGGATCTAACACAACCCGGGGAGCTGTTTTTT.

This clone has only one observation. The V call is TRBV7-3, the J call TRBJ1-1, with D maybe TRBD1 (6 bases). This CDR3 contains 14 residues. In germline, CDR1 is SGHTA, CDR2 FQGTGA. V was cut by 4 bases and J by 5 bases, with 14 bases left in between. As DNA, the CDR3 is TGTGCCAGCAGCTCGGGACAATCAGGAACTGAAGCTTTCTTT. It encodes CASSSGQSGTEAFF.

V gene TRBV28 combines with J gene TRBJ2-7; D gene unclear. This CDR3 is 13 amino acids long. Germline assignment: CDR1 MDHEN and CDR2 SYDVKM. The V gene lost 3 bases and the J gene lost 4 bases, with 10 bases spanning the gap. CDR3 amino acids: CASSLETKYEQYF. DNA of the CDR3: TGTGCCAGCAGTTTGGAGACAAAATACGAGCAGTACTTC.

This sequence joins TRBV10-1 and TRBJ2-7; D is undetermined. V gave up 6 bases and J gave up 3 bases, with 12 bases separating them. Germline V gene sequence: CDR1 WNHNN, CDR2 SYGVQD (reference sequence). CDR3 length: 13 residues. CDR3 in amino acids: CASSPMTNYEQYF. CDR3 in DNA: TGCGCCAGCAGCCCGATGACAAACTACGAGCAGTACTTC.

With respect to this clone: At one end the junction does not follow the germline gene, possibly because of a read error. The chain carries TRBV7-7 and TRBJ2-1; 7 bases are shared with TRBD1. The CDR3 loop spans 13 amino acids. Per the germline V gene, CDR1 is SSHAT and CDR2 is FNYEAQ (reference sequence). The CDR3, as DNA: TGTGCTAGCAGCACGGGACAGCTCAATGAGCAGTTCTTC. Amino acid sequence: CASSTGQLNEQFF.